There are many counts of the clone carrying this T cell receptor (beta chain). Its antigen is not identified. There were TCR beta CDR3 regions amplified from RNA transcripts. HTBI primers were employed in a first-round RT-PCR of the TCR CDR3. Each CDR3 protein gets one entry after TCRdb re-called the multiplex PCR reads with MiXCR. The sample carries 550,000 to 800,000 distinct CDR3 sequences, about a sixth recorded once. This sample is part of a study of T cells in Graves' hyperthyroidism and ophthalmopathy. Findings and limits, study-wide: Separation of ophthalmopathy from stable hyperthyroidism was achieved by a 13 V-J model. Most thyroid-expanded clonotypes above 0.001 were also found in blood.

The hyperthyroidism was newly diagnosed and had lasted under 2 months; the patients were aged 18 to 65. Extraction of PBMCs used 10 ml of fresh peripheral blood. With 2 bases removed from V and 1 base from J, the gap between germline ends came to 9 bases. Germline CDR1 and CDR2: SGHRS and YFSETQ. The CDR3 is 14 residues long. Sample: blood. The TCR comes from a man aged 18 to 29 with Graves' hyperthyroidism. The rearrangement joins TRBV5-1 to TRBJ1-1; a possible D gene is TRBD1 (5 bases). Here the CDR3 reads CASSFDRPNTEAFF. The CDR3 DNA sequence: TGCGCCAGCAGCTTTGACAGACCGAACACTGAAGCTTTCTTT.